What follows are 14 T cell receptor beta chains derived from one specimen sequenced in a study of identical twins. TCRdb called the 5' RACE reads again in MiXCR, with one record for every CDR3 protein. The sample lists about 700,000 distinct CDR3 sequences; 5.5% to 7.5% were seen once. Sequenced material: naive T cells sorted from blood. Every receptor here comes from a man between 18 and 29 years old in good health.

This clonotype has ten or more counts. The genes are TRBV5-1 and TRBJ2-3; D is possibly TRBD1 (6 bases). CDR1 is SGHRS and CDR2 is YFSETQ in the germline V gene. The V gene lost 1 base and the J gene lost 6 bases, with 15 bases spanning the gap. The CDR3 length is 15 residues. The CDR3: CASSLNSPGDDTQYF. CDR3 in DNA: TGCGCCAGCAGCTTGAATTCTCCAGGGGACGATACGCAGTATTTT.

This chain joins TRBV27 and TRBJ1-6; no definite D call. In germline, CDR1 is MNHEY, CDR2 SMNVEV (reference sequence). The CDR3 has 16 residues. Deletions cut 5 bases from V and 0 bases from J, with 11 bases between. This chain's CDR3 is CASSLRWSSYNSPLHF. The CDR3 DNA reads TGTGCCAGCAGTCTCAGGTGGAGCTCCTATAATTCACCCCTCCACTTT.

This clonotype was recorded many times. The CDR3 nucleotides are TGCAGTGCTATTGGACCGGTGGAGGAAAAACTGTTTTTT. Amino acid sequence: CSAIGPVEEKLFF. The V gene is TRBV20-1, the J gene TRBJ1-4; no reliable D call. The CDR3 is 13 residues long. V dropped 4 bases and J dropped 8 bases, with 14 bases sitting between them. The germline gives CDR1 DFQATT, CDR2 SNEGSKA (reference sequence).

With respect to this clonotype: This may be a read error: a much more frequent sequence differs by one nucleotide. V usage is TRBV9 and J usage is TRBJ2-3; 8 positions agree with TRBD1. The V gene end was trimmed by 2 bases and the J gene end by 5 bases; junction bases not matched to a gene: 10. CDR1 and CDR2 from the germline V gene are SGDLS and YYNGEE. The CDR3 consists of 16 residues. The CDR3 nucleotides are TGTGCCAGCAGCGTTCCAGGACAGGGTTTTCAAGATACGCAGTATTTT. Translating it yields CASSVPGQGFQDTQYF.

V gene TRBV29-1 combines with J gene TRBJ2-5; 10 nucleotides match TRBD2. Germline CDR1 SQVTM, CDR2 ANQGSEA. After removal of 7 bases from V and 2 bases from J, the junction contained 10 bases not matched to a gene. CDR3 size: 15 residues. CDR3 sequence reads: CSALPGLAAQETQYF. CDR3 DNA: TGCAGCGCACTACCTGGACTAGCGGCACAAGAGACCCAGTACTTC.

This clonotype came up many times. The chain combines TRBV29-1 with TRBJ2-1; D uncertain. Between the trimmed V and J ends, which lost 6 bases and 4 bases, there was a span of 7 bases. The CDR3 extends over 11 amino acids. Germline-derived CDR1 and CDR2 are SQVTM and ANQGSEA. As DNA, the CDR3 is TGCAGCGTCTGGGGATACAATGAGCAGTTCTTC. It translates to CSVWGYNEQFF.

V usage is TRBV12-3 or TRBV12-4 and J usage is TRBJ2-7, with TRBD1 matching 7 bases. The CDR3 totals 14 residues. Losses at the gene ends were 0 bases for V and 3 bases for J; bases not matched to a gene: 2. CDR3 region: CASSLAQGDYEQYV. The CDR3, as DNA: TGTGCCAGCAGTTTAGCGCAGGGGGACTACGAGCAGTACGTC.

In this sample, this clonotype turned up many times. The rearrangement uses TRBV5-8 and TRBJ2-7, with TRBD1 as a possible D gene (5 bases). V lost 0 bases and J lost 0, with 7 bases in between. The germline gives CDR1 SGHTS, CDR2 YDEGEE. There are 14 residues in the CDR3. CDR3 DNA sequence: TGTGCCAGCAGCTTGGTAGACAGCTCCTACGAGCAGTACTTC. Translating it yields CASSLVDSSYEQYF. Drawing the rest from reference TRBV5-8 and TRBJ2-7, the complete variable domain is EAGVTQSPTHLIKTRGQQATLRCSPISGHTSVYWYQQALGLGLQFLLWYDEGEERNRGNFPPRFSGRQFPNYSSELNVNALELEDSALYLCASSLVDSSYEQYFGPGTRLTVT.

This clonotype was seen once. This CDR3 is CASRSGATNEKLFF. CDR3 sequence (DNA): TGTGCCAGTAGGTCGGGAGCAACTAATGAAAAACTGTTTTTT. V gene TRBV19 combines with J gene TRBJ1-4; D is unresolved. CDR1 is LNHDA and CDR2 is SQIVND in the germline V gene (reference sequence). With 6 bases removed from V and 0 bases from J, the gap between germline ends came to 8 bases. This CDR3 contains 14 residues.

This clonotype has a count of ten or more. The chain carries TRBV4-1 and TRBJ2-7; 8 positions agree with TRBD1. Germline V lookup: CDR1 MGHRA, CDR2 YSYEKL. The length of the CDR3 is 15 residues. Trimming at V came to 1 base and at J to 6 bases, leaving 8 bases not matched to a gene. This CDR3 is CASSQAGTGSGEQYV. The CDR3 DNA follows: TGCGCCAGCAGCCAAGCCGGGACAGGTTCGGGCGAGCAGTACGTC.

V and J are TRBV13 and TRBJ2-1; 13 bases align to TRBD2. The length of the CDR3 is 19 residues. Losses at the gene ends were 0 bases for V and 7 bases for J; bases not matched to a gene: 12. CDR1 and CDR2 (germline): PRHDT, FYEKMQ (reference sequence). The CDR3 DNA reads TGTGCCAGCAGCTTAGGAGCCCCCGGACTAGCGGGAGTTACGAATGAGCAGTTCTTC. Translation: CASSLGAPGLAGVTNEQFF.

This clonotype has just a few counts. The chain employs TRBV19 and TRBJ2-1; unclear D gene. There are 15 residues in the CDR3. Trimming stripped 2 bases from V and 5 bases from J, with 13 bases between. CDR1 and CDR2 from the germline V gene are LNHDA and SQIVND (reference sequence). The CDR3 reads CASSIIWGANNEQFF. In DNA, the CDR3 is TGTGCCAGTAGTATAATTTGGGGTGCAAACAATGAGCAGTTCTTC.

This clonotype was seen repeatedly, ten times or more. V usage is TRBV27 and J usage is TRBJ2-2; 8 bases agree with TRBD2. The CDR3 length is 14 residues. Trimming cost V 8 bases and J 4 bases; bases outside gene matches: 6. Germline V CDR1 and CDR2: MNHEY, SMNVEV (reference sequence). The CDR3 loop reads CASSIAGPTGELFF. CDR3 nucleotide sequence: TGTGCCAGCTCAATAGCGGGACCCACCGGGGAGCTGTTTTTT.

This sequence joins TRBV6-5 and TRBJ2-5; 10 bases match TRBD1. CDR1 and CDR2 (germline): MNHEY, SVGAGI. The CDR3 has 17 amino acids. V dropped 0 bases and J dropped 2; count of bases not matched to a gene: 6. The CDR3 DNA follows: TGTGCCAGCAGTTACTCACGGGGACAGGGGTCACAAGAGACCCAGTACTTC. Translation gives CASSYSRGQGSQETQYF.